Listed below are T cell receptor beta chains from one sample, sequenced in a study of shared clonotypes between healthy human individuals. This table comes from immunoSEQ multiplex PCR, and its TCRdb copy is limited to in-frame clones, with some not included. The sample lists roughly 570,000 clones; 98% were seen once. Sequencing input: naive CD8+ T cells sorted from blood. The receptors stem from a man under 40 in good health. The CDR3 runs from the conserved cysteine through the conserved F or W. D genes are given only for firm matches. Not every row has a clone size; where given, it reads once, few, many or a size class.

CDR3,DNA,size,D,V,J,length
CASSAYPGQGDEQYF,TGTGCCAGCAGTGCCTACCCGGGACAGGGGGACGAGCAGTACTTC,NA,TRBD1,TRBV6-1,TRBJ2-7,15
CASSFGPGGANEQFF,TGTGCCAGCAGCTTTGGTCCGGGAGGAGCTAATGAGCAGTTCTTC,NA,TRBD2,TRBV7-8,TRBJ2-1,15
CASSQVPGSRETQYF,TGCGCCAGCAGCCAAGTCCCCGGGAGTAGAGAGACCCAGTACTTC,once,NA,TRBV4-1,TRBJ2-5,15
CASSRTAGGSGNTIYF,TGCGCCAGCAGCCGAACTGCAGGGGGCTCTGGAAACACCATATATTTT,NA,TRBD1,TRBV4-3,TRBJ1-3,16
CASSILDVRTQETQYF,TGTGCCAGCAGCATATTAGACGTGAGGACCCAAGAGACCCAGTACTTC,NA,NA,TRBV7-9,TRBJ2-5,16
CASSVGNPNTEAFF,TGTGCCAGCAGCGTAGGAAATCCCAACACTGAAGCTTTCTTT,NA,NA,TRBV9,TRBJ1-1,14
CASSSERSSYNEQFF,TGCGCCAGCAGTTCTGAGCGAAGCTCCTACAATGAGCAGTTCTTC,NA,NA,TRBV5-1,TRBJ2-1,15
CASKLQGHNEQFF,TGTGCCAGCAAGTTGCAGGGGCACAATGAGCAGTTCTTC,NA,NA,TRBV13,TRBJ2-1,13
CASSLVQATEAFF,TGCGCCAGCAGCTTGGTCCAGGCTACTGAAGCTTTCTTT,NA,NA,TRBV5-1,TRBJ1-1,13
CASSSDLDQPQHF,TGTGCCAGCAGTTCCGACCTTGATCAGCCCCAGCATTTT,NA,NA,TRBV6-5,TRBJ1-5,13